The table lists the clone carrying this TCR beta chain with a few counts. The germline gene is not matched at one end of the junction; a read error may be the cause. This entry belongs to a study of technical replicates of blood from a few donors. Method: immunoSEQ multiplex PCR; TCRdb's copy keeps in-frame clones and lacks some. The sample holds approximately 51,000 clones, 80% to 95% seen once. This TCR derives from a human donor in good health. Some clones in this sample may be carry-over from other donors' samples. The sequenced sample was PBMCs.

Written as DNA, the CDR3 is TGTGCCAGCAGCTTAGACAGGCCGGCAGTTCTCTTT. Encoded protein: CASSLDRPAVLF. The chain combines TRBV7-9 with TRBJ1-1, with D possibly matching TRBD1 (5 bases). CDR3 length equals 12 residues. Germline loops: CDR1 SEHNR, CDR2 FQNEAQ (reference sequence).